The 11 T cell receptor beta chains below all came from one sample that was sequenced in a study of shared clonotypes between healthy human individuals (dated by TCRdb to about 2020). The library was produced with the immunoSEQ multiplex PCR assay. This immuneACCESS table, as held by TCRdb, lists in-frame sequences with V and J called but not all clones. Of the missing ones, under half trace to an unresolved V gene in checked studies; the others have no known cause. Across this sample there are about 490,000 clones, with 65% to 85% seen only once. The top ten constitute over 9.5% of the sample. The specimen sequenced was PBMCs. These receptors originate from a woman between 40 and 50 years old in good health. Some clones in this sample may be carry-over from other donors' samples.

This chain joins TRBV5-6 and TRBJ1-5; 7 bases align to TRBD1. Germline CDR1 reads SGHDT; CDR2 reads YYEEEE. The CDR3 contains 16 residues. V lost 4 bases and J lost 2; bases outside the gene matches: 9. CDR3 in amino acids: CASSVTGVLGNQPQHF. Written as DNA, the CDR3 is TGTGCCAGCAGCGTTACAGGGGTTTTGGGCAATCAGCCCCAGCATTTT.

This clone appeared once. The chain has TRBV6-1 and TRBJ1-4; D unresolved. This CDR3 has 20 amino acids. Trimming removed 1 base from V and 0 bases from J, with 21 bases in between. Germline CDR1 MNHNS, CDR2 SASEGT. CDR3 protein: CASSEGWVTRMHATNEKLFF. The CDR3 DNA reads as TGTGCCAGCAGTGAAGGGTGGGTCACGAGGATGCATGCAACTAATGAAAAACTGTTTTTT.

V gene TRBV28 combines with J gene TRBJ1-3; D not certain. V dropped 2 bases and J dropped 4 bases, with 9 bases sitting between them. The germline V gene has CDR1 MDHEN and CDR2 SYDVKM. The CDR3 totals 14 residues. This CDR3 reads CASSLAVPGNTIYF. The DNA for the CDR3 is TGTGCCAGCAGTTTAGCCGTGCCCGGAAACACCATATATTTT.

This chain uses TRBV7-9 with TRBJ2-3; 13 positions agree with TRBD2. This CDR3 comprises 17 residues. CDR1 and CDR2 from the germline V gene are SEHNR and FQNEAQ (reference sequence). The ends lost 3 bases at V and 0 bases at J; junction bases unmatched: 3. The DNA of the CDR3 is TGTGCCAGCAGCTTGGAGGGACTAGCGGGGAGCACAGATACGCAGTATTTT. It is translated as CASSLEGLAGSTDTQYF.

V and J are TRBV19 and TRBJ2-5; D is perhaps TRBD2 (5 bases). Germline values: CDR1 LNHDA, CDR2 SQIVND (reference sequence). There are 12 residues in the CDR3. The V end was cut by 3 bases, the J end by 5 bases, with 7 bases between. The CDR3 region has the DNA TGTGCCAGTAGTATCGGGATTGAGACCCAGTACTTC. Residues: CASSIGIETQYF.

This clone was counted once. This rearrangement joins TRBV6-6 to TRBJ1-5; weak D call: TRBD1 (6 bases). CDR1 is MNHNY, CDR2 SVGAGI, per germline (reference sequence). Trimming removed 8 bases at V and 2 bases at J, with 10 bases between. The CDR3 spans 13 residues. The CDR3 is CASGTKGNQPQHF. The CDR3, as DNA: TGTGCCAGCGGGACAAAGGGCAATCAGCCCCAGCATTTT.

On this clone: This likely reflects a read error, since a far larger clone is one base away. This rearrangement joins TRBV28 to TRBJ1-5; D is unresolved. Germline V gene sequence: CDR1 MDHEN, CDR2 SYDVKM. CDR3 size: 17 residues. The germline V and J ends were trimmed by 3 bases and 2 bases, with 17 bases remaining between them. CDR3 coding DNA: TGTGCCAGCAGTTTTGTCTCTGGTCTAGGCCGCAATCAGCCCCAGCATTTT. It translates to CASSFVSGLGRNQPQHF.

The rearrangement links TRBV28 to TRBJ1-6, with TRBD1 matching over 7 bases. The CDR3 contains 14 residues. Germline-derived CDR1 and CDR2 are MDHEN and SYDVKM. The V and J ends lost 7 bases and 6 bases, in that order; junction bases with no gene match: 6. The CDR3 nucleotides are TGTGCCAGCAATTCGCAGGGGGGTAATTCACCCCTCCACTTT. Translation gives CASNSQGGNSPLHF.

The CDR3 bases are TGTGCCAGCTCAAGAGGACAGGGGGCTAGCGGCACTGAAGCTTTCTTT. Residues: CASSRGQGASGTEAFF. The chain couples TRBV18 to TRBJ1-1; TRBD1 aligns across 11 bases. CDR3 length: 16 amino acids. The germline V gene encodes CDR1 KGHSH and CDR2 LQKENI. The trim removed 5 bases at V and 4 bases at J, leaving 9 bases unmatched.

This rearrangement joins TRBV5-6 to TRBJ2-4; TRBD2 aligns across 14 bases. The CDR3 covers 17 residues. V dropped 0 bases and J dropped 7; count of bases not matched to a gene: 6. The germline CDR1 and CDR2 sequences are SGHDT and YYEEEE. The CDR3 sequence: CASSLAGTSGRWNIQYF. CDR3 bases: TGTGCCAGCAGCTTGGCCGGGACTAGCGGGAGATGGAACATTCAGTACTTC.

The CDR3 loop is CASSFSDTQYF. The DNA of the CDR3 is TGTGCCAGCAGCTTTTCGGATACGCAGTATTTT. V is TRBV7-2 and J is TRBJ2-3; D is uncertain. The CDR3 sequence is 11 residues long. In germline, CDR1 is SGHTA, CDR2 FQGNSA. V was clipped by 3 bases and J by 6 bases, with 4 bases between them.